The rows below give T cell receptor beta chains drawn from one sample of a study of CDR3 diversity in severe acne. Each CDR3 protein gets one entry after TCRdb re-called the PCR reads with MiXCR. The sample yields over 70,000 distinct CDR3 sequences, under 65% seen once. Material: blood. The receptor set was obtained from a male donor in good health, without acne. CDR3s include the opening cysteine and the closing phenylalanine or tryptophan. D genes are given only for firm matches. Clone size, where shown, is once, few, many, or a class for clones that have expanded.

j_call d_call v_call clone_size cdr3_nt cdr3_aa
TRBJ2-1 TRBD2 TRBV20-1 NA TGCAGTACCATCGGGGAGACTAGCGGGAGTGATGAGCAGTTCTTC CSTIGETSGSDEQFF
TRBJ1-1 NA TRBV19 NA TGTGCCAGTAGGTTCAGGGAGAACACTGAAGCTTTCTTT CASRFRENTEAFF
TRBJ1-1 NA TRBV20-1 NA TGCAGCACCAGGGATTGGGAAGCTTTCTTT CSTRDWEAFF
TRBJ1-6 TRBD1 TRBV20-1 few TGCAGTGCTCAAGACAGGGGCAATAATTCACCCCTCCACTTT CSAQDRGNNSPLHF
TRBJ1-5 TRBD1 TRBV15 NA TGTGCCACCAGCAGATTCGACAGGGAGGGTCAGCCCCAGCATTTT CATSRFDREGQPQHF
TRBJ2-7 NA TRBV11-2 many TGTGCCAGCAGCTTAGTATCAGGGACCTACGAGCAGTACTTC CASSLVSGTYEQYF
TRBJ2-1 NA TRBV5-1 NA TGCGCCAGCGATGGACGGGGGGCACCCAATGTGCAGTTCTTC CASDGRGAPNVQFF
TRBJ2-5 TRBD2 TRBV2 NA TGTGCCAGCAGCAAACTAGCGGGAGAGGAGACCCAGTACTTC CASSKLAGEETQYF
TRBJ2-7 NA TRBV2 NA TGTGCCAGCAGTGACCGGGCCCCATACACCTATAGCAATCAGCCCCAGGCAGGAGAACAGTACTTC CASSDRAPYTYSNQPQAGEQYF
TRBJ1-3 NA TRBV3-1 many TGTGCCAGCAGCCCAAGGGGAGGGAGTGGAAACACCATATATTTT CASSPRGGSGNTIYF
TRBJ1-1 NA TRBV7-3 many TGTGCCAGCAGCTTCAAGCCTAAATCAGAAGCTTTCTTT CASSFKPKSEAFF
TRBJ2-5 TRBD2 TRBV7-9 NA TGTGCCAGCAGCTTAGATAAGAGCGGGAGGCATGAGACCCAGTACTTC CASSLDKSGRHETQYF
TRBJ1-2 NA TRBV7-9 NA TGTGCCAGCAGCTTAGCCCCACTCGGGGATGGCTACACCTTC CASSLAPLGDGYTF
TRBJ2-5 NA TRBV2 NA TGTGCCAGCAGTAAGGGGCTGGGGGAGACCCAGTACTTC CASSKGLGETQYF
TRBJ2-7 NA TRBV11-2 NA TGTGCCAGCAGCCCGAACAACCGAGTGGGAGTCTACGAGCAGTACTTC CASSPNNRVGVYEQYF
TRBJ1-2 NA TRBV29-1 NA TGCAGCGTCTCTAGCGGGAGTAGTGGCTACACCTTC CSVSSGSSGYTF
TRBJ1-3 NA TRBV29-1 NA TGCAGCGTTGCCAGGGATGGAAACACCATATATTTT CSVARDGNTIYF
TRBJ1-1 NA TRBV12-3/TRBV12-4 many TGTGCCAGCACCTCGCCAGGGAAGAACACTGAAGCTTTCTTT CASTSPGKNTEAFF
TRBJ2-7 NA TRBV24-1 NA TGTGCCACCAGTGATTTGCGACAGTCCAACGAGCAGTACTTC CATSDLRQSNEQYF
TRBJ2-2 NA TRBV6-2/TRBV6-3 many TGTGCCAGCAGTACGAGGGAAGCCGGGGAGCTGTTTTTT CASSTREAGELFF
TRBJ1-2 NA TRBV6-5 many TGTGCCAGCAGGAAAGGTCGGGACCGGTGTTGGTATGGCTACACCTTC CASRKGRDRCWYGYTF
TRBJ2-7 TRBD1 TRBV18 many TGTGCCAGCTCCTCCAGGGGGCGAAGACTCTACGAGCAGTACTTC CASSSRGRRLYEQYF
TRBJ2-7 NA TRBV25-1 NA TGTGCCAGCAGTGAATGGGGACCGACGGGTTACGAGCAGTACTTC CASSEWGPTGYEQYF
TRBJ1-6 TRBD1 TRBV7-9 once TGCGCCAGCAGCTTTGTGGGACAGGCCTATGATACACCCCTCCACTTT CASSFVGQAYDTPLHF
TRBJ1-5 NA TRBV6-5 many TGTGCCAGCAGTTACGATGGGACTGATCAGCCCCAGCATTTT CASSYDGTDQPQHF
TRBJ2-7 TRBD2 TRBV29-1 NA TGCAGCGTTGTGCCTAGCGGGAATCTCGAGCAGTACTTC CSVVPSGNLEQYF
TRBJ1-1 TRBD1 TRBV3-1 many TGTGCCAGCAGCCCCGCGGGAAGGGGGCATACTGAAGCTTTCTTT CASSPAGRGHTEAFF
TRBJ1-1 TRBD1 TRBV12-3/TRBV12-4 NA TGTGCCAGCAGCTGGGGGCAGGGGGCTGGGAACACTGAAGCTTTCTTT CASSWGQGAGNTEAFF
TRBJ1-1 NA TRBV7-8 few TGTGCCAGCAGCTTAGCCCACGGACAGTACCTCATGAACACTGAAGCTTTCTTT CASSLAHGQYLMNTEAFF
TRBJ2-7 TRBD1 TRBV27 many TGTGCCAGCAGTAAAGGACAGGGAGACTACGAGCAGTACTTC CASSKGQGDYEQYF
TRBJ1-2 TRBD1 TRBV9 NA TGTGCCAGCAGCGTAGCCGGGACAGGGGGCCCTGCTAACTATGGCTACACCTTC CASSVAGTGGPANYGYTF
TRBJ2-7 NA TRBV6-6 medium-sized TGTGCCAGCAGTTACGTGACAGCCTACGAGCAGTACTTC CASSYVTAYEQYF
TRBJ1-1 NA TRBV10-3 medium-sized TGTGCCATCAGGGGTAGGGCCCAGAACACTGAAGCTTTCTTT CAIRGRAQNTEAFF
TRBJ1-2 NA TRBV19 NA TGTGCCAGTAGTATTCCGGGGGGTGGGGGCTACACCTTC CASSIPGGGGYTF
TRBJ1-4 TRBD1 TRBV6-1 many TGTGCCAGCAATGGACCGGGACAGGGAGTGGAAAAACTGTTTTTT CASNGPGQGVEKLFF
TRBJ2-7 NA TRBV6-5 NA TGTGCCAGCAGTTTGGGGATAGGCGGATCCTACGAGCAGTACTTC CASSLGIGGSYEQYF